The clone carrying this TCR beta chain counts as large. This CDR3 has 14 amino acids. Germline CDR1 and CDR2: SGHTA and FQGTGA. The germline V and J ends were trimmed by 1 base and 6 bases, with 9 bases remaining between them. TCRdb recomputed calls from the RT-PCR reads with MiXCR, one row per CDR3 protein. Of some 2,400 distinct CDR3 sequences listed, roughly 10% are singletons. This sample is drawn from a study of immune reconstitution after stem cell transplant in scleroderma. This chain links TRBV7-3 with TRBJ2-2, with D uncertain. This clonotype was sampled from a female donor with systemic sclerosis. This specimen was collected before or after autologous hematopoietic stem cell transplantation (not recorded which). Here the CDR3 reads CASSLKSLPGELFF. In DNA, the CDR3 is TGTGCCAGCAGCTTAAAGTCGCTTCCCGGGGAGCTGTTTTTT.